Here is one T cell receptor (beta chain) with its context. The record originates from a study of blood T cell repertoires in COVID-19. This table comes from immunoSEQ multiplex PCR, and its TCRdb copy is limited to in-frame clones, with some not included. The sample includes under 200,000 clones, under 90% of them seen just once. The sequencing input was PBMCs or T cells enriched from blood (not recorded which). This TCR came from a man between 60 and 70 years old who had recovered from COVID-19.

The CDR3 DNA sequence: TGTGCCAGTAGTGGGACAGGGCATACAGATACGCAGTATTTT. It codes for CASSGTGHTDTQYF. J is TRBJ2-3 and V is TRBV19; 9 bases line up with TRBD1. The CDR3 runs to 14 residues. Trimming took 5 bases from V and 3 from J; bases not matched to a gene: 3. CDR1 and CDR2 from the germline V gene are LNHDA and SQIVND (reference sequence). The variable domain in full, with the rest retrieved from reference TRBV19 and TRBJ2-3, is DGGITQSPKYLFRKEGQNVTLSCEQNLNHDAMYWYRQDPGQGLRLIYYSQIVNDFQKGDIAEGYSVSREKKESFPLTVTSAQKNPTAFYLCASSGTGHTDTQYFGPGTRLTVL.